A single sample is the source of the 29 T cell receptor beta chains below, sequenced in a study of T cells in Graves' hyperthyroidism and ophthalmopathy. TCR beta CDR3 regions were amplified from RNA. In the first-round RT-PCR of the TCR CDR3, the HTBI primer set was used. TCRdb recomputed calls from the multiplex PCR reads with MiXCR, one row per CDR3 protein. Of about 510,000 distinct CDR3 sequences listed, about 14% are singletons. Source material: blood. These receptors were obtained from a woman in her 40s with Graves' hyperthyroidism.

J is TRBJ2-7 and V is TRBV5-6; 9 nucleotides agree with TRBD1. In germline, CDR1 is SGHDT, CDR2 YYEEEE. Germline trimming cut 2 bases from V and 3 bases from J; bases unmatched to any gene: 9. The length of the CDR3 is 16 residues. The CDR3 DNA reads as TGTGCCAGCAGCTTCGACCTTTGGGGACAGGGCTACGAGCAGTACTTC. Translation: CASSFDLWGQGYEQYF.

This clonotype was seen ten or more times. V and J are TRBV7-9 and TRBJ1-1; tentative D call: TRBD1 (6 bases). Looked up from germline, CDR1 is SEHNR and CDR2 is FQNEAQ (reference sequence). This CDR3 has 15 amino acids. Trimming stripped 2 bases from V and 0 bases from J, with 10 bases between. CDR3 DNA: TGTGCCAGCAGCTTACCCACAGGGATGAACACTGAAGCTTTCTTT. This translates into CASSLPTGMNTEAFF.

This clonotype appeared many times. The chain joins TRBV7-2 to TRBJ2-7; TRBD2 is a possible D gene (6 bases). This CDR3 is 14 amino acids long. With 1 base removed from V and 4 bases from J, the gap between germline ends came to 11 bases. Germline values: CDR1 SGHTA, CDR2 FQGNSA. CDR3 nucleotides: TGTGCCAGCAGCTTAGATCAGGGAGGTTACGAGCAGTACTTC. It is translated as CASSLDQGGYEQYF.

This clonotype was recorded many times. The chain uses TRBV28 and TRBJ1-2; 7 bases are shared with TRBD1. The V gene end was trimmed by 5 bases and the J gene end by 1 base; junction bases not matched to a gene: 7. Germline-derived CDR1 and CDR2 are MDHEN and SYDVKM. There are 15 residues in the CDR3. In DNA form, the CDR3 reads TGTGCCAGCAGTGCCCGGACAGGATTTAACTATGGCTACACCTTC. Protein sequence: CASSARTGFNYGYTF.

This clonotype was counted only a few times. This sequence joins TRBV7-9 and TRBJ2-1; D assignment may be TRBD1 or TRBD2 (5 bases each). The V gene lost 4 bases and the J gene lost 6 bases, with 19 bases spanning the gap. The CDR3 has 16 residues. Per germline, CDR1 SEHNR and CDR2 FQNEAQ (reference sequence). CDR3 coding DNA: TGTGCCAGCAGCTCCGTTGACCGGTTTGGGGGCAATGAGCAGTTCTTC. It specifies CASSSVDRFGGNEQFF. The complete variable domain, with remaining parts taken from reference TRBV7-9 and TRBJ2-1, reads DTGVSQNPRHKITKRGQNVTFRCDPISEHNRLYWYRQTLGQGPEFLTYFQNEAQLEKSRLLSDRFSAERPKGSFSTLEIQRTEQGDSAMYLCASSSVDRFGGNEQFFGPGTRLTVL.

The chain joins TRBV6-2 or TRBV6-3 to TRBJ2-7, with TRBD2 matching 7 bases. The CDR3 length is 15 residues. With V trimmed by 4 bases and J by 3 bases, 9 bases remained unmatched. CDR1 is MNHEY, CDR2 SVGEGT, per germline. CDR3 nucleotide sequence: TGTGCCAGCAGTTTGGGGGAGGGCCGTATCTACGAGCAGTACTTC. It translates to CASSLGEGRIYEQYF.

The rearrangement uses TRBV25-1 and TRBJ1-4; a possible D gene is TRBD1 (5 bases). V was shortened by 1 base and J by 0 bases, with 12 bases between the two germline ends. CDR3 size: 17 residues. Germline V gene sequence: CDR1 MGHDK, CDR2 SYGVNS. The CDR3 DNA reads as TGTGCCAGCAGTGAATCAGGGATTGGCGCAACTAATGAAAAACTGTTTTTT. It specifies CASSESGIGATNEKLFF.

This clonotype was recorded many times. The CDR3 DNA is TGCGCCAGCAGCTTGAAGCCGGGGACGGAAGAAAAACTGTTTTTT. It codes for CASSLKPGTEEKLFF. The rearrangement links TRBV5-1 to TRBJ1-4, with TRBD1 as a possible D gene (5 bases). The germline V gene encodes CDR1 SGHRS and CDR2 YFSETQ. The V and J ends lost 1 base and 8 bases respectively, with 15 bases between them. This CDR3 comprises 15 residues.

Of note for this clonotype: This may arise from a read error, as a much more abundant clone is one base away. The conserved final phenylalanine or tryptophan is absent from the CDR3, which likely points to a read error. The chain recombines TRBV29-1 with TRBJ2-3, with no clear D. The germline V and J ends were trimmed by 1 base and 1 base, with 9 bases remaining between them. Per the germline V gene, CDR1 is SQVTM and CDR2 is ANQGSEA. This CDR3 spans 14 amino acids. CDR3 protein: CSVEVRSGTDTQYS. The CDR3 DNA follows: TGCAGCGTTGAAGTTAGGAGCGGCACAGATACGCAGTATTCT.

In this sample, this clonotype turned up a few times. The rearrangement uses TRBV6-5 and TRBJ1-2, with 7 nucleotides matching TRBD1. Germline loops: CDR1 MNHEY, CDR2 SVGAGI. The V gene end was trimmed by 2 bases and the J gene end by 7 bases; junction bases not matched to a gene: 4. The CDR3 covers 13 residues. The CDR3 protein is CASSYRGQRGYTF. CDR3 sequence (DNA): TGTGCCAGCAGTTACAGGGGGCAACGTGGCTACACCTTC.

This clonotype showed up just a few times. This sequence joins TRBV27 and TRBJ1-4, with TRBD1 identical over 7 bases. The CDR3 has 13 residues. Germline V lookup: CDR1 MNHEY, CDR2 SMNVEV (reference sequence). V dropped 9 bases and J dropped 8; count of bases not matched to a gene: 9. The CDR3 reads CASRDSGLEKLFF. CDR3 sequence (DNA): TGTGCCAGTCGGGACAGCGGTTTGGAAAAACTGTTTTTT.

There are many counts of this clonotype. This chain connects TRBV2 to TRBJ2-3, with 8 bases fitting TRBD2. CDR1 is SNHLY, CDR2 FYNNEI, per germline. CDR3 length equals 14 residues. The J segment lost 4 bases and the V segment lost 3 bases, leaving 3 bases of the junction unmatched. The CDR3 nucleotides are TGTGCCAGCAGTGACGGGAGGGCCGCAGATACGCAGTATTTT. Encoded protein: CASSDGRAADTQYF.

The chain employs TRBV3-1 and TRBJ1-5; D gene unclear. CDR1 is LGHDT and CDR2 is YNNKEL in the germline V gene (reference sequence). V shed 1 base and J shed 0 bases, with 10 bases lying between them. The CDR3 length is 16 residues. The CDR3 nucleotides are TGTGCCAGCAGCCAAGCGGCTGGCTATAGCAATCAGCCCCAGCATTTT. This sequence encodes CASSQAAGYSNQPQHF.

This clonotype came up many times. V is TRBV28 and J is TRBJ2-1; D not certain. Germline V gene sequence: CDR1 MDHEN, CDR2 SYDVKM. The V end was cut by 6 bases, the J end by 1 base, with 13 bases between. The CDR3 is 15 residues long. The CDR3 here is CASSHGRGSYNEQFF. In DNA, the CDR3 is TGTGCCAGCAGCCATGGGCGTGGATCCTACAATGAGCAGTTCTTC.

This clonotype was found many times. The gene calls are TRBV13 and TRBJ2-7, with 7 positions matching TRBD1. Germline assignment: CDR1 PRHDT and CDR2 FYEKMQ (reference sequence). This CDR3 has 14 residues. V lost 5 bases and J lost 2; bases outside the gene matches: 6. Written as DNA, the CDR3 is TGTGCCAGCAGCCTCGGGACAGCTACCTACGAGCAGTACTTC. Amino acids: CASSLGTATYEQYF.

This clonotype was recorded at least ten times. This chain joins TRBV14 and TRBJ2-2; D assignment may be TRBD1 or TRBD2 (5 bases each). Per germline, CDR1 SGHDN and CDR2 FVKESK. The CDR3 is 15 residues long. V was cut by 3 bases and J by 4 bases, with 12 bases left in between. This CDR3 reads CASSHGGRFTGELFF. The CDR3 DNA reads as TGTGCCAGCAGCCATGGGGGACGGTTCACCGGGGAGCTGTTTTTT.

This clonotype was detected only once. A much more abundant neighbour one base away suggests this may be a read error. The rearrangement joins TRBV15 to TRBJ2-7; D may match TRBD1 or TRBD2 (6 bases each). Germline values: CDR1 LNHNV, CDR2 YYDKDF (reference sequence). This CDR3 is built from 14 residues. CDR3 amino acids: CATSGEGGSYEQYF. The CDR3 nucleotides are TGTGCCACCAGCGGAGAGGGGGGCTCCTACGAGCAGTACTTC. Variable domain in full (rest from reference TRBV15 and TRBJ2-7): DAMVIQNPRYQVTQFGKPVTLSCSQTLNHNVMYWYQQKSSQAPKLLFHYYDKDFNNEADTPDNFQSRRPNTSFCFLDIRSPGLGDTAMYLCATSGEGGSYEQYFGPGTRLTVT.

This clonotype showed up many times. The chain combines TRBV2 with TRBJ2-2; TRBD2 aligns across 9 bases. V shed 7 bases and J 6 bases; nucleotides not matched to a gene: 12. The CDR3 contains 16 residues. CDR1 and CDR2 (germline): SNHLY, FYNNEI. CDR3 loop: CASTDGVAGVSGELFF. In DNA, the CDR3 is TGTGCCAGCACCGATGGGGTAGCGGGAGTTTCCGGGGAGCTGTTTTTT.

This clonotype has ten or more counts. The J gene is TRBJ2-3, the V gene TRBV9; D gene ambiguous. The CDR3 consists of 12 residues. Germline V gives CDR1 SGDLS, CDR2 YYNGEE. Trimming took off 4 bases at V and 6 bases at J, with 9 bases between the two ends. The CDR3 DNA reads TGTGCCAGCAGCCCTAGTGGGGATACGCAGTATTTT. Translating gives CASSPSGDTQYF.

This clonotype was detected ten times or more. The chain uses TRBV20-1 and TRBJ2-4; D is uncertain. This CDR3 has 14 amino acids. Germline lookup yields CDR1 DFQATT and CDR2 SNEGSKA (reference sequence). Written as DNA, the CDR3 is TGCAGCCGCCCGTCTGTTGGGGCCAAAAACATTCAGTACTTC. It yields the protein CSRPSVGAKNIQYF.

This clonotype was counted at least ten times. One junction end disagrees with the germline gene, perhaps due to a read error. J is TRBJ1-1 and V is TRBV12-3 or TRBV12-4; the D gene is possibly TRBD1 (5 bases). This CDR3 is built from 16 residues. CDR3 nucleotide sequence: TGTGCCAGCAGCTTAGAAGGGGCTCACATGAACACTGAAGCTTTCTTT. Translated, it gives CASSLEGAHMNTEAFF.

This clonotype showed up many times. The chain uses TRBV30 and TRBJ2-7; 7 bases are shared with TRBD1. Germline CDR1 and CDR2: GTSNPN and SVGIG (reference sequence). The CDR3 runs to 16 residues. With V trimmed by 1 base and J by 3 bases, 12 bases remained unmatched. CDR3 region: CAWSATGALGFYEQYF. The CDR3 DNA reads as TGTGCCTGGAGTGCTACAGGGGCCCTCGGTTTCTACGAGCAGTACTTC.

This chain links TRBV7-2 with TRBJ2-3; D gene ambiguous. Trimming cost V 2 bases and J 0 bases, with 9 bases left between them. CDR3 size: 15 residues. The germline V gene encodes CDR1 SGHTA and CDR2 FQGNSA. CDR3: CASSLHRDSTDTQYF. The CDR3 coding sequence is TGTGCCAGCAGCTTACACCGAGATAGCACAGATACGCAGTATTTT. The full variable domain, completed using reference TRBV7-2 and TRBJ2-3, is GAGVSQSPSNKVTEKGKDVELRCDPISGHTALYWYRQSLGQGLEFLIYFQGNSAPDKSGLPSDRFSAERTGGSVSTLTIQRTQQEDSAVYLCASSLHRDSTDTQYFGPGTRLTVL.

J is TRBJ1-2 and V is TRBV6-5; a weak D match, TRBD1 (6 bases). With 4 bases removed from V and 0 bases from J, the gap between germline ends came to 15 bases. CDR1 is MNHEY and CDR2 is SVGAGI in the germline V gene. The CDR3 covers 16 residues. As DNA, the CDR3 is TGTGCCAGCAGTTCGAGTCGGGGGGCAACTAACTATGGCTACACCTTC. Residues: CASSSSRGATNYGYTF.

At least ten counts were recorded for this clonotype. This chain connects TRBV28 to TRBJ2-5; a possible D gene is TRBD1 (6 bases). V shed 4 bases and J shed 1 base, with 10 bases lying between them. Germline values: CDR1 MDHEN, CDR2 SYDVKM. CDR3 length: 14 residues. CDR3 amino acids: CASSSGQSQETQYF. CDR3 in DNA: TGTGCCAGCAGTTCCGGACAGTCCCAAGAGACCCAGTACTTC.

CDR3: CASSPGLTQETQYF. The CDR3 coding sequence is TGTGCCAGCAGCCCCGGACTAACCCAAGAGACCCAGTACTTC. The chain carries TRBV7-6 and TRBJ2-5; TRBD2 might be the D (6 bases). Germline-derived CDR1 and CDR2 are SGHVS and FNYEAQ. This CDR3 has 14 residues. V dropped 5 bases and J dropped 1 base, with 11 bases sitting between them.

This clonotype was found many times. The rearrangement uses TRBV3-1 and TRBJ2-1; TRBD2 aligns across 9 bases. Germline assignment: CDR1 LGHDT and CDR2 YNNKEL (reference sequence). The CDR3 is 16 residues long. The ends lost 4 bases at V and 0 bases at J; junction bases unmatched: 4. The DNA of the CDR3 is TGTGCCAGCAGCCCGGGAGCGGGAGGCTCCTACAATGAGCAGTTCTTC. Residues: CASSPGAGGSYNEQFF.

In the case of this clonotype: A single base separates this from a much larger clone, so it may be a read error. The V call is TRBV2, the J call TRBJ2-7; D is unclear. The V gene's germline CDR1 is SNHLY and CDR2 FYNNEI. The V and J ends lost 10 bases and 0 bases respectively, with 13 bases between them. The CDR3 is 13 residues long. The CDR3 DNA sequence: TGTGCCACCCGACGGGTATCCTCCTACGAGCAGTACTTC. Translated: CATRRVSSYEQYF.

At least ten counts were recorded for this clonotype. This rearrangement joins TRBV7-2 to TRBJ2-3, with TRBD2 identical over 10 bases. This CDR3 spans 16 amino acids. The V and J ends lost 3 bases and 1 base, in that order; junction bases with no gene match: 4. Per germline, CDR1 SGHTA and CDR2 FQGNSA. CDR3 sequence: CASSLTAGGGTDTQYF. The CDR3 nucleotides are TGTGCCAGCAGCTTGACAGCGGGAGGGGGCACAGATACGCAGTATTTT.